This T cell receptor (beta chain) comes out of a study of T cell changes during pregnancy in multiple sclerosis. This clone was seen a single time. Assay: immunoSEQ multiplex PCR; the TCRdb copy retains only in-frame clones and omits some. The profile covers tens of thousands of clones, with 92% appearing a single time and less than 3% taken by the ten largest. This CDR3 spans 17 amino acids. The germline V gene encodes CDR1 GTSNPN and CDR2 SVGIG (reference sequence). V was clipped by 1 base and J by 7 bases; unmatched bases: 13. The receptor was isolated from a female donor in good health, enrolled as a control in a pregnancy study. The chain is built from TRBV30 and TRBJ2-1; TRBD2 agrees at 10 bases. Sequencing was performed on peripheral blood, taken in the second trimester of pregnancy. For the CDR3, the DNA is TGTGCCTGGAGTGCAGAACCGGGACTAGCGACGAGGAATGAGCAGTTCTTC. Translated, it gives CAWSAEPGLATRNEQFF.